Below, one T cell receptor (beta chain) is given with its context. Antigen unknown. The V gene's germline CDR1 is MRHNA and CDR2 SNTAGT. V lost 0 bases and J 8 bases, leaving 22 bases between the germline ends. The CDR3 has 18 amino acids. The record originates from a study of graft-versus-host responses after intestinal transplantation. Assay: immunoSEQ multiplex PCR; the TCRdb copy retains only in-frame clones and omits some. The data contain 80,000 to 95,000 clones, about 93% of them singletons. This TCR was sampled from a human donor who received an intestinal transplant. Sequencing was performed on unstimulated CD8+ T cells sorted from spleen or lymph node cells, taken before intestinal transplant. This chain links TRBV6-4 with TRBJ1-4, with a tentative D call TRBD1 (6 bases). The CDR3 DNA sequence: TGTGCCAGCAGTGACTCTAGTCCACCGGGACATAGGAAGGAAAAACTGTTTTTT. This translates into CASSDSSPPGHRKEKLFF.